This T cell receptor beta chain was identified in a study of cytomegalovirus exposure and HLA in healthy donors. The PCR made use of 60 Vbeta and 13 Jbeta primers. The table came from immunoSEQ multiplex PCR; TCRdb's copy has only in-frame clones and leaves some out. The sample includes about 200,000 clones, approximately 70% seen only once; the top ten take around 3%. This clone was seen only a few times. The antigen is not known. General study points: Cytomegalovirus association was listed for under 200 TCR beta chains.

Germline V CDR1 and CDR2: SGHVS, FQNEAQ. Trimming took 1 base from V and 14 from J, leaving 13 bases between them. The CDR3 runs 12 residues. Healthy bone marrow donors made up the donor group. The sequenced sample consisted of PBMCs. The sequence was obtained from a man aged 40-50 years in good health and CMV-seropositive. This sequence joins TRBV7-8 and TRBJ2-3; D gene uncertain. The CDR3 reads CASSLDDNNRYF. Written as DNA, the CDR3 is TGTGCCAGCAGCTTAGATGACAATAATAGGTATTTT. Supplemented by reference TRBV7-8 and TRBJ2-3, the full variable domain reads GAGVSQSPRYKVAKRGQDVALRCDPISGHVSLFWYQQALGQGPEFLTYFQNEAQLDKSGLPSDRFFAERPEGSVSTLKIQRTQQEDSAVYLCASSLDDNNRYFGPGTRLTVL.